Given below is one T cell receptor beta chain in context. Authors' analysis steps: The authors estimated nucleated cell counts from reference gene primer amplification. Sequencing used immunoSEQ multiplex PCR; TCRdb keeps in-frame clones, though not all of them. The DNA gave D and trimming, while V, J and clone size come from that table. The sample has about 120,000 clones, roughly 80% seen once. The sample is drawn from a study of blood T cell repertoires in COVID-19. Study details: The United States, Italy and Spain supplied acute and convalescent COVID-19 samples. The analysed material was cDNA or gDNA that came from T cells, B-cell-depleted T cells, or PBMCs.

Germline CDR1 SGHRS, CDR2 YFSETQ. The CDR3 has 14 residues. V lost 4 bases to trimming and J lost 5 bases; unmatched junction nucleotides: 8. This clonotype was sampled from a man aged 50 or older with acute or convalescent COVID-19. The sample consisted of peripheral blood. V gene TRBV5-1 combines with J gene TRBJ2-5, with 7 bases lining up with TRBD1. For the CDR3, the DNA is TGCGCCAGCAGCCTGACAGGGTCATGGGAGACCCAGTACTTC. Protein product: CASSLTGSWETQYF. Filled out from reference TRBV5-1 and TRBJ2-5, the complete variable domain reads KAGVTQTPRYLIKTRGQQVTLSCSPISGHRSVSWYQQTPGQGLQFLFEYFSETQRNKGNFPGRFSGRQFSNSRSEMNVSTLELGDSALYLCASSLTGSWETQYFGPGTRLLVL.